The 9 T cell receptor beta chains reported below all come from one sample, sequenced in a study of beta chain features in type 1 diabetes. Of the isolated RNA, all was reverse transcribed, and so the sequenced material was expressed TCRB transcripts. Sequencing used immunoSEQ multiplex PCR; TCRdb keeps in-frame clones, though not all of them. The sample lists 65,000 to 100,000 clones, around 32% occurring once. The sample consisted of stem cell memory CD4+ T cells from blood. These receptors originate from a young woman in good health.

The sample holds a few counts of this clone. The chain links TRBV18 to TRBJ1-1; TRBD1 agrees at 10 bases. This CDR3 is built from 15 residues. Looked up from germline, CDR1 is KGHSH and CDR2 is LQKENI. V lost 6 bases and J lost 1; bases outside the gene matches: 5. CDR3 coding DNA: TGTGCCAGCTCGACAGGGGGCTCGGGGAACACTGAAGCTTTCTTT. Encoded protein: CASSTGGSGNTEAFF. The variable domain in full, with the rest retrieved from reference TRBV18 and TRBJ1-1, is NAGVMQNPRHLVRRRGQEARLRCSPMKGHSHVYWYRQLPEEGLKFMVYLQKENIIDESGMPKERFSAEFPKEGPSILRIQQVVRGDSAAYFCASSTGGSGNTEAFFGQGTRLTVV.

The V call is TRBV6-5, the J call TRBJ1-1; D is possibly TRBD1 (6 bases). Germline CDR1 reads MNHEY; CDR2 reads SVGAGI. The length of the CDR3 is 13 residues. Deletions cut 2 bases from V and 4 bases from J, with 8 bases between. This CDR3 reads CASSYGQSTEAFF. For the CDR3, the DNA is TGTGCCAGCAGTTACGGACAGAGCACTGAAGCTTTCTTT.

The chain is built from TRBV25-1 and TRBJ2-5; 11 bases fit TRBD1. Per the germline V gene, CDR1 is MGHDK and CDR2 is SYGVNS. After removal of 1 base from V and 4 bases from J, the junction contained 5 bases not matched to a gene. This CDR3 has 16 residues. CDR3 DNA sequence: TGTGCCAGCAGTGAATCAGGACAGGGGGCTCGAGAGACCCAGTACTTC. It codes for CASSESGQGARETQYF.

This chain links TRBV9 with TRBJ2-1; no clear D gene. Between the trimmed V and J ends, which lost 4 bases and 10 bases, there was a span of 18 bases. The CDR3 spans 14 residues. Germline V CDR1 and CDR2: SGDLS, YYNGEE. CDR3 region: CASSPRYAQAEQFF. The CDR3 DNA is TGTGCCAGCAGCCCACGTTACGCCCAAGCCGAGCAGTTCTTC.

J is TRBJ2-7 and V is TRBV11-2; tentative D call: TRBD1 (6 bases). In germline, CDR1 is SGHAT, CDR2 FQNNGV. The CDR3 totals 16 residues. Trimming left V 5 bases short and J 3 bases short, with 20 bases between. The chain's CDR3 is CASSHIKRGKGYEQYF. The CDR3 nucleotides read TGTGCCAGCAGCCATATTAAGAGGGGGAAAGGCTACGAGCAGTACTTC.

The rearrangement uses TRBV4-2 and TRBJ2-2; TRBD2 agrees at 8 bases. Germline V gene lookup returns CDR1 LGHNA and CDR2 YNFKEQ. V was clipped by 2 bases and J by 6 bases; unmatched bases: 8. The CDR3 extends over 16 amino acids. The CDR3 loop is CASSQSGASGPGELFF. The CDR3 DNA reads TGTGCCAGCAGCCAAAGTGGGGCTAGCGGGCCCGGGGAGCTGTTTTTT.

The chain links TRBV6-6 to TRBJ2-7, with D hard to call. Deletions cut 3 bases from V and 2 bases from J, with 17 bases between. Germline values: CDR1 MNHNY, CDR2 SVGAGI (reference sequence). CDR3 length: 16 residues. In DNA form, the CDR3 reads TGTGCCAGCAGTTATTCGGCGGCTTCAACCACCTACGAGCAGTACTTC. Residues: CASSYSAASTTYEQYF.

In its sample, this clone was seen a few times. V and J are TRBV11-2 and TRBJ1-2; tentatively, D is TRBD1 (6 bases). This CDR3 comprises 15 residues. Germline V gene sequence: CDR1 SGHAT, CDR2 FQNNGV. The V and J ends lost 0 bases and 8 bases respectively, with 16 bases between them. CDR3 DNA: TGTGCCAGCAGCTTAGACTGGGGGGGCTTCGACGGCTACACCTTC. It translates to CASSLDWGGFDGYTF.

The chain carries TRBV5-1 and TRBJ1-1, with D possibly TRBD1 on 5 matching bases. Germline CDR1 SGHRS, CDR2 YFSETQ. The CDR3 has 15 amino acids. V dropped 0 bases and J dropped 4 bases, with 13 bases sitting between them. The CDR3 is CASSLAAGITTEAFF. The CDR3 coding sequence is TGCGCCAGCAGCTTGGCGGCAGGGATTACCACTGAAGCTTTCTTT.